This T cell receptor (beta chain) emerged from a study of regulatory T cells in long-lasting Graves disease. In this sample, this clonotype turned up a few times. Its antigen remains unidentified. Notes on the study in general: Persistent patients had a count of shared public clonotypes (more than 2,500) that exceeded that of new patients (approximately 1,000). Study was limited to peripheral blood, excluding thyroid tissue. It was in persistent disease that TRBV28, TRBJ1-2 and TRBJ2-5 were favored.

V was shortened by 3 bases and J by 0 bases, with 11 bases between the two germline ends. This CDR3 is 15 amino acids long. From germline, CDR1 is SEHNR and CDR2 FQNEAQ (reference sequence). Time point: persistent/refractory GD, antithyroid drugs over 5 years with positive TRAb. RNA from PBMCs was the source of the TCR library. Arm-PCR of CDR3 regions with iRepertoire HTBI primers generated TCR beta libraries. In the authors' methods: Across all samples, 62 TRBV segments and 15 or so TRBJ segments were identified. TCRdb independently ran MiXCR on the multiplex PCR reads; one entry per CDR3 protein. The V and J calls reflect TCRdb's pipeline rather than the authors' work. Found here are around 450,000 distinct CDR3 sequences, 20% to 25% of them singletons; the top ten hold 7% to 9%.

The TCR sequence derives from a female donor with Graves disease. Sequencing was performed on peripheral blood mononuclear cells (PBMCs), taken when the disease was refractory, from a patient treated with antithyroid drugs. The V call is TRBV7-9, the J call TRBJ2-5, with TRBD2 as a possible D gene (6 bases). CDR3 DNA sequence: TGTGCCAGCAGCTTGATAGGAGGGGACCAAGAGACCCAGTACTTC. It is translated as CASSLIGGDQETQYF.